This T cell receptor (beta chain) was sequenced in a study of post-analysis software for immune sequencing data. Study overall: Relapsing-remitting, secondary progressive and progressive-relapsing multiple sclerosis were all included among the disease courses. Study results and limitations: Significantly lower normalized Chao1 diversity was seen in multiple sclerosis patients than in controls.

Researchers reported that TCR beta cDNA libraries carried unique molecular identifiers. When about 0.95 to 10 million T cells were used, they gave some 540,000 cDNA molecules. MiXCR was run by TCRdb on the PCR reads, yielding one entry per CDR3 protein. The repertoire holds around 180,000 distinct CDR3 sequences, with 30% as singletons. This clonotype was recorded a few times. The antigen remains unidentified. This clonotype was obtained from a girl aged 5 to 17 with multiple sclerosis. Specimen: blood.

The CDR3 loop reads CSALTQGRNSPLHF. The CDR3 DNA reads as TGCAGTGCCCTAACACAGGGGAGGAATTCACCCCTCCACTTT. The rearrangement links TRBV20-1 to TRBJ1-6, with 7 bases aligning to TRBD1. The CDR3 has 14 residues. CDR1 DFQATT and CDR2 SNEGSKA come from the germline V gene (reference sequence). V trimming: 6 bases; J trimming: 7 bases; junction bases outside the gene matches: 9.